Below are 14 T cell receptor beta chains sequenced from a single sample in a study of blood T cell repertoires in COVID-19. Only in-frame clones appear in the TCRdb table, and some are missing; sequencing was by immunoSEQ multiplex PCR. The sample lists approximately 220,000 clones; under 90% were seen once. Sample: PBMCs or T cells enriched from blood (not recorded which). The origin of the receptors is a woman aged 25 to 39 with acute COVID-19.

The chain carries TRBV30 and TRBJ1-5, with D maybe TRBD1 (5 bases). CDR3 length: 14 residues. V shed 3 bases and J shed 3 bases, with 12 bases lying between them. Germline V gene data show CDR1 as GTSNPN and CDR2 as SVGIG (reference sequence). The CDR3 sequence is CAWRSTVSNQPQHF. Here the CDR3 DNA reads TGTGCCTGGAGGTCGACAGTATCCAATCAGCCCCAGCATTTT.

The V and J genes are TRBV10-2 and TRBJ2-3; D is unclear. Trimming took off 2 bases at V and 6 bases at J, with 9 bases between the two ends. Germline values: CDR1 WSHSY, CDR2 SAAADI. The CDR3 spans 13 residues. The CDR3, as DNA: TGCGCCAGCAGTGAGGGAACCGGGGATACGCAGTATTTT. Its protein is CASSEGTGDTQYF.

V usage is TRBV3-1 (or the pseudogene TRBV3-2) and J usage is TRBJ1-5; D unresolved. V gave up 3 bases and J gave up 6 bases, with 9 bases separating them. This CDR3 contains 13 residues. The germline V gene has CDR1 LGHDT and CDR2 YNNKEL (reference sequence). The CDR3 sequence: CASSQERRQPQHF. CDR3 DNA: TGTGCCAGCAGCCAGGAGAGGCGTCAGCCCCAGCATTTT.

J is TRBJ1-2 and V is TRBV19; the D gene is possibly TRBD1 (6 bases). The CDR3 totals 14 residues. Germline values: CDR1 LNHDA, CDR2 SQIVND (reference sequence). The V end lost 5 bases, the J end lost 3 bases, and 13 bases lay between the germline ends. This chain's CDR3 is CASSLQGIHYGYTF. CDR3 coding DNA: TGTGCCAGTAGTCTGCAGGGGATCCACTATGGCTACACCTTC.

The rearrangement joins TRBV9 to TRBJ1-5; a weak D match, TRBD1 (6 bases). Germline V lookup: CDR1 SGDLS, CDR2 YYNGEE. Trimming took 0 bases from V and 6 from J, leaving 10 bases between them. CDR3 length: 14 residues. CDR3 in amino acids: CASSVGGGGQPQHF. CDR3 in DNA: TGTGCCAGCAGCGTAGGCGGGGGCGGTCAGCCCCAGCATTTT. Complete variable domain (other parts from reference TRBV9 and TRBJ1-5): DSGVTQTPKHLITATGQRVTLRCSPRSGDLSVYWYQQSLDQGLQFLIQYYNGEERAKGNILERFSAQQFPDLHSELNLSSLELGDSALYFCASSVGGGGQPQHFGDGTRLSIL.

CDR3 amino acids: CAWSVGAGDEQYF. The CDR3 nucleotides read TGTGCCTGGAGTGTTGGAGCAGGGGACGAGCAGTACTTC. V usage is TRBV30 and J usage is TRBJ2-7; D might be TRBD1 (6 bases). CDR1 and CDR2 from the germline V gene are GTSNPN and SVGIG (reference sequence). The CDR3 extends over 13 amino acids. V shed 0 bases and J shed 5 bases, with 11 bases lying between them.

The chain links TRBV5-1 to TRBJ2-1, with TRBD1 as a possible D gene (6 bases). V gave up 0 bases and J gave up 7 bases, with 11 bases separating them. Germline values: CDR1 SGHRS, CDR2 YFSETQ. The CDR3 loop spans 14 amino acids. The CDR3 is CASSLARQGNEQFF. The CDR3 DNA reads TGCGCCAGCAGCTTGGCCAGGCAGGGGAATGAGCAGTTCTTC.

In this sample, this clone turned up once. The chain couples TRBV27 to TRBJ2-7; D perhaps matches TRBD1 (5 bases). Germline-derived CDR1 and CDR2 are MNHEY and SMNVEV (reference sequence). V lost 2 bases, J lost 4 bases, and 15 bases lay in between. The CDR3 loop spans 15 amino acids. CDR3 loop: CASSLQGNIGYEQYF. The CDR3 bases are TGTGCCAGCAGTTTACAGGGTAATATAGGATACGAGCAGTACTTC.

The chain is built from TRBV5-1 and TRBJ1-1; the D gene is possibly TRBD1 (6 bases). This CDR3 spans 15 amino acids. Germline V gene sequence: CDR1 SGHRS, CDR2 YFSETQ. V was cut by 1 base and J by 3 bases, with 13 bases left in between. CDR3 loop: CASSLWGLEDTEAFF. In DNA, the CDR3 is TGCGCCAGCAGCTTGTGGGGGCTAGAGGACACTGAAGCTTTCTTT.

This clone was recorded only once. The CDR3 here is CASSLGGGDWVTEAFF. The CDR3 DNA sequence: TGTGCCAGCAGCTTGGGGGGCGGGGACTGGGTCACTGAAGCTTTCTTT. This chain uses TRBV5-6 with TRBJ1-1, with D perhaps matching TRBD1 (5 bases). Germline loops: CDR1 SGHDT, CDR2 YYEEEE. V lost 0 bases to trimming and J lost 4 bases, with 16 bases between them. CDR3 length: 16 amino acids. The full variable domain, completed using reference TRBV5-6 and TRBJ1-1, is DAGVTQSPTHLIKTRGQQVTLRCSPKSGHDTVSWYQQALGQGPQFIFQYYEEEERQRGNFPDRFSGHQFPNYSSELNVNALLLGDSALYLCASSLGGGDWVTEAFFGQGTRLTVV.

The V gene is TRBV2, the J gene TRBJ1-5; D is perhaps TRBD1 (5 bases). The CDR3 is 13 residues long. Germline lookup yields CDR1 SNHLY and CDR2 FYNNEI. Trimming cost V 8 bases and J 3 bases, with 11 bases left between them. In DNA form, the CDR3 reads TGTGCCAGCTCAGAGGACACCAATCAGCCCCAGCATTTT. Its protein product is CASSEDTNQPQHF.

The genes are TRBV3-1 (or the pseudogene TRBV3-2) and TRBJ1-1, with D possibly matching TRBD1 (6 bases). CDR1 is LGHDT and CDR2 is YNNKEL in the germline V gene (reference sequence). CDR3 length equals 14 residues. V was pared by 6 bases and J by 1 base, with 12 bases between. DNA of the CDR3: TGTGCCAGCAGTCCGGGACACTCGAACACTGAAGCTTTCTTT. This encodes CASSPGHSNTEAFF.

This rearrangement joins TRBV7-9 to TRBJ2-7, with 9 bases identical to TRBD1. Germline CDR1 is SEHNR and CDR2 is FQNEAQ (reference sequence). The V and J ends lost 2 bases and 11 bases, in that order; junction bases with no gene match: 4. The CDR3 has 12 amino acids. The CDR3 DNA reads as TGTGCCAGCAGCTTAAGAGACAGGGGGGAGTACTTC. Translated, it gives CASSLRDRGEYF.

This clone was observed a single time. The chain employs TRBV4-3 and TRBJ2-1; maybe TRBD1 (6 bases). The germline V and J ends were trimmed by 0 bases and 6 bases, with 9 bases remaining between them. Per germline, CDR1 LGHNA and CDR2 YSLEER. CDR3 size: 14 residues. Here the CDR3 reads CASSQDPRGNEQFF. The CDR3, as DNA: TGCGCCAGCAGCCAAGACCCCAGGGGCAATGAGCAGTTCTTC.